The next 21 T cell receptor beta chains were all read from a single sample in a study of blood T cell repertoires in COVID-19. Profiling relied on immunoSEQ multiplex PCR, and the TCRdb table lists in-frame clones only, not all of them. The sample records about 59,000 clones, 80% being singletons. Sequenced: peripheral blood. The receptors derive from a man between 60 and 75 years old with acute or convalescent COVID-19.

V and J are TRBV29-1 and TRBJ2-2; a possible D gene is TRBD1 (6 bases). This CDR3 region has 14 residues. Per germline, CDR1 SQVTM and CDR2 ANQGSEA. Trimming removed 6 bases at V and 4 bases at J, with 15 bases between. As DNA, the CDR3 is TGCAGCGTAGCTGGGACACTTGGCACCGGGGAGCTGTTTTTT. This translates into CSVAGTLGTGELFF.

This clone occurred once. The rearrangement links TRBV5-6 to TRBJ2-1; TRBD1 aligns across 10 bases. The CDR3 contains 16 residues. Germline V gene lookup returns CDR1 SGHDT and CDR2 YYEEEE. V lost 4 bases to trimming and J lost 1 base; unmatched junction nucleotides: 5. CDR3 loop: CASSRDRGGSYNEQFF. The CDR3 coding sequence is TGTGCCAGCAGCAGGGACAGGGGAGGGTCCTACAATGAGCAGTTCTTC. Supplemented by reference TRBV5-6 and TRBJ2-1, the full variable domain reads DAGVTQSPTHLIKTRGQQVTLRCSPKSGHDTVSWYQQALGQGPQFIFQYYEEEERQRGNFPDRFSGHQFPNYSSELNVNALLLGDSALYLCASSRDRGGSYNEQFFGPGTRLTVL.

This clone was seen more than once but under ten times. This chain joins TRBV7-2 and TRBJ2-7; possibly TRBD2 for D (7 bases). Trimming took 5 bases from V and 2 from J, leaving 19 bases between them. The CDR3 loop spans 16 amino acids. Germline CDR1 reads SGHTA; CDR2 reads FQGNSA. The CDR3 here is CASSTSTGLGTYEQYF. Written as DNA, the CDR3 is TGTGCCAGCAGCACATCGACAGGACTAGGTACCTACGAGCAGTACTTC.

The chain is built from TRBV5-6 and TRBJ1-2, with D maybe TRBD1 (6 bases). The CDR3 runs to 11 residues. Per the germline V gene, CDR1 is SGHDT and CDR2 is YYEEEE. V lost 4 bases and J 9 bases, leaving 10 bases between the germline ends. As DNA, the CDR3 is TGTGCCAGCAGCCTGAGGGACAGCTACACCTTC. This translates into CASSLRDSYTF.

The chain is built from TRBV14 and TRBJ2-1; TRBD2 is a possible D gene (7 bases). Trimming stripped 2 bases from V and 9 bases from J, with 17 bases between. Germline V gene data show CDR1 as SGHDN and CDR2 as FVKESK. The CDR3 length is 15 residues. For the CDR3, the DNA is TGTGCCAGCAGCCAATACAAAGGGGGGGCGAGTGAGCAGTTCTTC. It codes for CASSQYKGGASEQFF.

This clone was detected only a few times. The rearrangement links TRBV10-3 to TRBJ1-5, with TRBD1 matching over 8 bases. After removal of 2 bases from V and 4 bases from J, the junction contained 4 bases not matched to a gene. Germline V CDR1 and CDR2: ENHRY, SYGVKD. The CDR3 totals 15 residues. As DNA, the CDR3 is TGTGCCATCAGTGAGGGACAGGGTAATAATCAGCCCCAGCATTTT. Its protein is CAISEGQGNNQPQHF.

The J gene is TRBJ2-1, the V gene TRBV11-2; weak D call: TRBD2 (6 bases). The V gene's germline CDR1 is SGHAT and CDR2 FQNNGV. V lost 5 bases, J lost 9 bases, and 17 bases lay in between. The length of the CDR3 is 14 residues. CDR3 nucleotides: TGTGCCAGCAGCCCTAACTGGGGAGGCGGTGAGCAGTTCTTC. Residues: CASSPNWGGGEQFF. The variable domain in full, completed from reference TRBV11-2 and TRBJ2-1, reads EAGVAQSPRYKIIEKRQSVAFWCNPISGHATLYWYQQILGQGPKLLIQFQNNGVVDDSQLPKDRFSAERLKGVDSTLKIQPAKLEDSAVYLCASSPNWGGGEQFFGPGTRLTVL.

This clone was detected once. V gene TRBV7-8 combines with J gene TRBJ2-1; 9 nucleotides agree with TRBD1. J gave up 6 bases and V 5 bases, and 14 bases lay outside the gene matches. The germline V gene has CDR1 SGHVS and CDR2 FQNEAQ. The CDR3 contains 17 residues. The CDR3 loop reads CASSPHYPGQGRNEQFF. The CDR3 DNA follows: TGTGCCAGCAGCCCCCATTACCCGGGACAGGGACGCAATGAGCAGTTCTTC.

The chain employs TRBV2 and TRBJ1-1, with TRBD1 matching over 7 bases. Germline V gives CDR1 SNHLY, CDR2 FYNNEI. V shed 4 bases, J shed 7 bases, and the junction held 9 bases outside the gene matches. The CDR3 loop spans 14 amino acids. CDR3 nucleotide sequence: TGTGCCAGCAGTGCGCGACAGGGACGTCTTGAAGCTTTCTTT. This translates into CASSARQGRLEAFF.

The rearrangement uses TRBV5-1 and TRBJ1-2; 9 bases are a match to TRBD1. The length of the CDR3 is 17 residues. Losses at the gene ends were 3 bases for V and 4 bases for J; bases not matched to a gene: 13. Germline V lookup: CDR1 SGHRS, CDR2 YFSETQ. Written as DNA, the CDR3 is TGCGCCAGCAGCTCCGACCCTGGACAGGGGTCCCTCTATGGCTACACCTTC. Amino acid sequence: CASSSDPGQGSLYGYTF.

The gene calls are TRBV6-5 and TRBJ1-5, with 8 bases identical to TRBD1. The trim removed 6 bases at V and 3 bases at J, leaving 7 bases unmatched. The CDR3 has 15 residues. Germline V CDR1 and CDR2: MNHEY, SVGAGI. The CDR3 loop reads CASSDQGAYNQPQHF. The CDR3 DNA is TGTGCCAGCAGCGATCAGGGGGCCTACAATCAGCCCCAGCATTTT.

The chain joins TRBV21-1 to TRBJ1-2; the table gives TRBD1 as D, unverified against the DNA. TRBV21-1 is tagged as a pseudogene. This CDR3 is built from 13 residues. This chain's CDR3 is CARPGQGGYGYTF. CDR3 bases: TGTGCCAGACCCGGGCAGGGTGGCTATGGCTACACCTTC.

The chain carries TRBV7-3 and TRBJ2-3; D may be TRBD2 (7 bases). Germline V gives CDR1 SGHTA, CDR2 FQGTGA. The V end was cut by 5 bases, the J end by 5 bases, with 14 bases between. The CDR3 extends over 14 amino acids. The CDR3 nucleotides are TGTGCCAGCAGCCCCCTGGGGGGGCAAGATACGCAGTATTTT. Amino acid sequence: CASSPLGGQDTQYF. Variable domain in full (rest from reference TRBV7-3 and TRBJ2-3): GAGVSQTPSNKVTEKGKYVELRCDPISGHTALYWYRQSLGQGPEFLIYFQGTGAADDSGLPNDRFFAVRPEGSVSTLKIQRTERGDSAVYLCASSPLGGQDTQYFGPGTRLTVL.

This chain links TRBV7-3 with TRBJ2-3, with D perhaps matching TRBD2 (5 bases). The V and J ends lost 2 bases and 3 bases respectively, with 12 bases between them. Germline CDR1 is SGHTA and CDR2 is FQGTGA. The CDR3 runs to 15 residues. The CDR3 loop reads CASSLAGVQTDTQYF. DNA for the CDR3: TGTGCCAGCAGCTTAGCGGGCGTACAGACAGATACGCAGTATTTT.

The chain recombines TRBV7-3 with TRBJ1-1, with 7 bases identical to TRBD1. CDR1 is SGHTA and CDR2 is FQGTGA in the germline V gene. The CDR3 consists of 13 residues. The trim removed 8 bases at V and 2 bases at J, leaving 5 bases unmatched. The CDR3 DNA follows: TGTGCCAGCCAAGACAGGGCCAACACTGAAGCTTTCTTT. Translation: CASQDRANTEAFF. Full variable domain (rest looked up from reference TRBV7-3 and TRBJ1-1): GAGVSQTPSNKVTEKGKYVELRCDPISGHTALYWYRQSLGQGPEFLIYFQGTGAADDSGLPNDRFFAVRPEGSVSTLKIQRTERGDSAVYLCASQDRANTEAFFGQGTRLTVV.

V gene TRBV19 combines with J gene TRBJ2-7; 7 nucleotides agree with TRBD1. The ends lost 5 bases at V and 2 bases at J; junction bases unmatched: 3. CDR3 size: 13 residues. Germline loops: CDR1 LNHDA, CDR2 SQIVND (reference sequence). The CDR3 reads CASSLGTAYEQYF. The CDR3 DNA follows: TGTGCCAGTAGTCTCGGGACAGCCTACGAGCAGTACTTC.

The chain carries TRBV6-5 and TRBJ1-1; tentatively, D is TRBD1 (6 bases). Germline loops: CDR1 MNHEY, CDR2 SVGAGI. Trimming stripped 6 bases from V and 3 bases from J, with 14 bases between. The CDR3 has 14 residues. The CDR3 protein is CASRREGGYTEAFF. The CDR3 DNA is TGTGCCAGCAGACGAGAAGGGGGTTACACTGAAGCTTTCTTT.

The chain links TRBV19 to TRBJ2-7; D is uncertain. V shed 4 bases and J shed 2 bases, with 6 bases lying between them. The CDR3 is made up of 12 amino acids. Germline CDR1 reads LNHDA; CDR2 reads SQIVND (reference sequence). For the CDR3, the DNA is TGTGCCAGTAGTAACCGGGCCTACGAGCAGTACTTC. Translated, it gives CASSNRAYEQYF.

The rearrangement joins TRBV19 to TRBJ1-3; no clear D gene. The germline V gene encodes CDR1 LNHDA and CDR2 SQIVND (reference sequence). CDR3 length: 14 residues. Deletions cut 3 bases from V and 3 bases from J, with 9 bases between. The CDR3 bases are TGTGCCAGTAGTATTGGGCAGGTTGGAAACACCATATATTTT. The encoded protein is CASSIGQVGNTIYF.

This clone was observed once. CDR3 amino acids: CASSEASGGRTGELFF. In DNA, the CDR3 is TGTGCCAGCAGCGAGGCTAGCGGGGGTCGGACCGGGGAGCTGTTTTTT. V is TRBV7-6 and J is TRBJ2-2, with 10 nucleotides matching TRBD2. CDR1 is SGHVS and CDR2 is FNYEAQ in the germline V gene. This CDR3 region has 16 residues. The ends lost 5 bases at V and 5 bases at J; junction bases unmatched: 8.

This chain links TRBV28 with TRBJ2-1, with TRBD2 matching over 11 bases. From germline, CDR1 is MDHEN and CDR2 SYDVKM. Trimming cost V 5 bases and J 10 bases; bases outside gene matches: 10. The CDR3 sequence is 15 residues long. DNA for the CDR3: TGTGCCAGCAGTCCTAGCGGGGGGCGAAGACCGGAGCAGTTCTTC. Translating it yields CASSPSGGRRPEQFF.